This T cell receptor beta chain was observed in a study of blood T cells in healthy people across ages. Next came a second PCR, run for roughly 6 to 11 cycles, which used a sample-barcoded 5' primer along with a J-beta primer mix. Every molecule of cDNA carried a tag from a template-switch adaptor with 12 random nucleotides. TCRdb independently ran MiXCR on the 5' RACE reads; one entry per CDR3 protein. Here the sample spans roughly 2 million distinct CDR3 sequences, around 50% being singletons. The CDR3 has 15 residues. V gave up 1 base and J gave up 8 bases; unmatched junction bases: 8. This clonotype was observed a handful of times. The study isolated at least 6 million PBMCs from each sample.

The origin of this receptor is a woman in her 40s in good health. Sequencing input: blood. This chain uses TRBV12-3 or TRBV12-4 with TRBJ2-1; 7 bases agree with TRBD1. CDR3 in amino acids: CASSLGKGAGYEQFF. Here the CDR3 DNA reads TGTGCCAGCAGTTTAGGGAAGGGGGCCGGCTATGAGCAGTTCTTC.